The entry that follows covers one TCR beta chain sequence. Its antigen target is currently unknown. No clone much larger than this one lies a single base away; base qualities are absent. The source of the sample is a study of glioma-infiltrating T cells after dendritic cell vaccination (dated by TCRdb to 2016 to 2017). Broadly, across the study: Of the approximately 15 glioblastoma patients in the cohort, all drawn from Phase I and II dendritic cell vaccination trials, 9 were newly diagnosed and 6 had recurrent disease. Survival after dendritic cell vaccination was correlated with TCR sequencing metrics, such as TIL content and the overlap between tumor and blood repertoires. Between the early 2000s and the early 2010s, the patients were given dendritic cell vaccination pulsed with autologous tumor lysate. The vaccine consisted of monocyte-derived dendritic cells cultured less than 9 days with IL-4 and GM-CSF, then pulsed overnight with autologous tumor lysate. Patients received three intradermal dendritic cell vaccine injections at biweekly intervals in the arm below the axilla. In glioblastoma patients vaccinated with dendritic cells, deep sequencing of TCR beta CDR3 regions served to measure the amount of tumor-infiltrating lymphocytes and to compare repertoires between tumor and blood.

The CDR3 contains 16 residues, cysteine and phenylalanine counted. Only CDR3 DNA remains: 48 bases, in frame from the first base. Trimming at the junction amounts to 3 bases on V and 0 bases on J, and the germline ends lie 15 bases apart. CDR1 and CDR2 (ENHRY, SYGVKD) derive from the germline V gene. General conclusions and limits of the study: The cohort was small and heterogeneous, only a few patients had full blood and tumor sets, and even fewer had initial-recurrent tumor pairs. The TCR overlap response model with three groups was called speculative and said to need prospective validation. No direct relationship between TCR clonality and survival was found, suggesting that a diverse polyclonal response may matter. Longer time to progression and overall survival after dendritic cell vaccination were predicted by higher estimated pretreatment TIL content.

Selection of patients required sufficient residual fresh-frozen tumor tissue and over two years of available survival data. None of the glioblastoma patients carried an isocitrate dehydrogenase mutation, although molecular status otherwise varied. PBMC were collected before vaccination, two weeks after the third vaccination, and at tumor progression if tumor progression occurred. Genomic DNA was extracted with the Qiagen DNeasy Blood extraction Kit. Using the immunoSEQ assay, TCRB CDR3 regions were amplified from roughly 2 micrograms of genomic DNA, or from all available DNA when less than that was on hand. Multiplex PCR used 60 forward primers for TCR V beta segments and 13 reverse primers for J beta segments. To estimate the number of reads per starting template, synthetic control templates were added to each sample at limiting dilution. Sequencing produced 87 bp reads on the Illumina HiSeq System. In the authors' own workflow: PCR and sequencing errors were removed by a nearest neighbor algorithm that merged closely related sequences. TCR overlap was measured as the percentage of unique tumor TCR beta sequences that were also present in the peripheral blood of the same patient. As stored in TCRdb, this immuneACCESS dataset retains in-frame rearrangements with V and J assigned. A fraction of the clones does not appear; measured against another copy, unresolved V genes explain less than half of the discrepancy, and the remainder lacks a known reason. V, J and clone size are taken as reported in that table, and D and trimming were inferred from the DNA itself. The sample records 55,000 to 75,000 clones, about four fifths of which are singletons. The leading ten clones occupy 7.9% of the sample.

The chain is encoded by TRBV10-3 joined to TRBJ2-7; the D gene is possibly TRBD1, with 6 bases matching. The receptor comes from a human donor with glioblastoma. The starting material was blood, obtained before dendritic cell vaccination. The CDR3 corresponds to CAISDVSSGVSYEQYF. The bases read TGTGCCATCAGTGATGTTTCGTCAGGGGTCTCCTACGAGCAGTACTTC.